Each of the 6 T cell receptor beta chains below was sequenced from the same sample in a study of blood T cell repertoires in COVID-19. Using immunoSEQ multiplex PCR, the repertoire was profiled, and TCRdb retains in-frame clones only, with some absent. The sample consists of approximately 350,000 clones, more than 70% of them appearing once. Sequences were obtained from peripheral blood. The receptors were gathered from a man between 40 and 49 years old with acute or convalescent COVID-19.

This chain uses TRBV5-5 with TRBJ1-3, with D uncertain. Trimming cost V 4 bases and J 4 bases, with 15 bases left between them. The CDR3 consists of 15 residues. Germline values: CDR1 SGHKS, CDR2 YYEKEE (reference sequence). The CDR3 DNA reads TGTGCCAGCAGCCAGCCGGGGAGTGAGGGAAACACCATATATTTT. It is translated as CASSQPGSEGNTIYF. Complete variable domain (other parts from reference TRBV5-5 and TRBJ1-3): DAGVTQSPTHLIKTRGQQVTLRCSPISGHKSVSWYQQVLGQGPQFIFQYYEKEERGRGNFPDRFSARQFPNYSSELNVNALLLGDSALYLCASSQPGSEGNTIYFGEGSWLTVV.

The rearrangement links TRBV19 to TRBJ1-5; 9 nucleotides align to TRBD1. The V segment lost 10 bases and the J segment 6 bases; nucleotides outside the gene matches: 7. The CDR3 loop spans 13 amino acids. Germline-derived CDR1 and CDR2 are LNHDA and SQIVND (reference sequence). DNA of the CDR3: TGTGCCACCGCCGGGACAGGGTCTCAGCCCCAGCATTTT. It translates to CATAGTGSQPQHF.

The rearrangement uses TRBV9 and TRBJ2-3, with D maybe TRBD2 (5 bases). The germline gives CDR1 SGDLS, CDR2 YYNGEE. Trimming shortened V by 4 bases and J by 1 base, and 16 bases separated the two germline ends. There are 16 residues in the CDR3. CDR3 residues: CASSSPGLGGTDTQYF. CDR3 nucleotide sequence: TGTGCCAGCAGCTCCCCGGGGTTGGGAGGCACAGATACGCAGTATTTT.

J is TRBJ1-1 and V is TRBV11-2; no definite D call. V was cut by 0 bases and J by 2 bases, with 10 bases left in between. Germline lookup yields CDR1 SGHAT and CDR2 FQNNGV. The CDR3 spans 15 residues. Written as DNA, the CDR3 is TGTGCCAGCAGCTTAGAGATCCGGGTAAACACTGAAGCTTTCTTT. This encodes CASSLEIRVNTEAFF.

V is TRBV3-1 (or the pseudogene TRBV3-2) and J is TRBJ1-6; D is uncertain. Trimming cost V 4 bases and J 8 bases, with 12 bases left between them. The CDR3 runs 14 residues. The germline V gene encodes CDR1 LGHDT and CDR2 YNNKEL (reference sequence). This CDR3 reads CASSPSKADSPLHF. DNA of the CDR3: TGTGCCAGCAGCCCATCCAAGGCGGATTCACCCCTCCACTTT.

This clone appeared a single time. The V and J genes are TRBV5-4 and TRBJ1-3; possible D gene TRBD1, 5 bases. The CDR3 runs 14 residues. V lost 0 bases, J lost 3 bases, and 7 bases lay in between. Germline loops: CDR1 SGHNT, CDR2 YYREEE (reference sequence). Here the CDR3 reads CASSLGGGGNTIYF. In nucleotides, the CDR3 is TGTGCCAGCAGCTTGGGGGGCGGTGGAAACACCATATATTTT.